The 18 T cell receptor beta chains below all came from one sample that was sequenced in a study of blood T cells in healthy people across ages. With a J-beta primer mix and a sample-barcoded 5' primer, a second PCR ran about 7 to 11 cycles. TCRdb called the 5' RACE reads again in MiXCR, with one record for every CDR3 protein. The table shows fewer than 800,000 distinct CDR3 sequences, with just under 25% occurring only once. This sample was also put to use in a study of T cells of mothers and their children.

Sequences were obtained from blood. Every receptor here comes from a boy between 10 and 17 years old in good health.

In regard to this clonotype: At one end, the junction sequence differs from germline, possibly due to a read error. This sequence joins TRBV2 and TRBJ1-1, with TRBD1 as a possible D gene (5 bases). The germline gives CDR1 SNHLY, CDR2 FYNNEI. This CDR3 has 12 amino acids. In nucleotides, the CDR3 is TGTGGCAGCTGGGAGACAGTCCCGGTGGCTTTCTTT. It codes for CGSWETVPVAFF.

The chain is built from TRBV7-8 and TRBJ2-6; 9 bases match TRBD1. Germline V lookup: CDR1 SGHVS, CDR2 FQNEAQ. The CDR3 has 18 amino acids. The V segment lost 1 base and the J segment 3 bases; nucleotides outside the gene matches: 7. CDR3 amino acids: CASSLVGTGILGANVLTF. The CDR3 DNA follows: TGTGCCAGCAGCTTAGTAGGGACAGGGATTCTTGGGGCCAACGTCCTGACTTTC.

The chain has TRBV20-1 and TRBJ2-5, with D perhaps TRBD2 (6 bases). This CDR3 contains 17 residues. V shed 6 bases and J shed 8 bases, with 31 bases lying between them. Per germline, CDR1 DFQATT and CDR2 SNEGSKA (reference sequence). The CDR3 spells CSAGGTVKRDPVITQYF. The CDR3 DNA reads as TGCAGTGCCGGCGGGACTGTTAAAAGAGACCCAGTAATCACCCAGTACTTC.

The chain has TRBV20-1 and TRBJ2-3, with 11 bases matching TRBD2. In germline, CDR1 is DFQATT, CDR2 SNEGSKA (reference sequence). This CDR3 contains 17 residues. Trimming took 6 bases from V and 0 from J; bases not matched to a gene: 11. For the CDR3, the DNA is TGCAGTGCGACCCCCGGGACTAGCGGAACTAGCACAGATACGCAGTATTTT. Amino acids: CSATPGTSGTSTDTQYF.

Only a few counts were recorded for this clonotype. The chain combines TRBV9 with TRBJ2-2; D tentatively reads TRBD1 or TRBD2 (6 bases each). The germline V gene has CDR1 SGDLS and CDR2 YYNGEE. The CDR3 loop spans 16 amino acids. The V end lost 3 bases, the J end lost 6 bases, and 18 bases lay between the germline ends. The CDR3 is CASSALGGSFAGELFF. CDR3 coding DNA: TGTGCCAGCAGCGCCTTAGGGGGGAGTTTCGCCGGGGAGCTGTTTTTT. Full variable domain (missing parts from reference TRBV9 and TRBJ2-2): DSGVTQTPKHLITATGQRVTLRCSPRSGDLSVYWYQQSLDQGLQFLIQYYNGEERAKGNILERFSAQQFPDLHSELNLSSLELGDSALYFCASSALGGSFAGELFFGEGSRLTVL.

In its sample, this clonotype was seen a few times. This chain connects TRBV6-2 or TRBV6-3 to TRBJ2-1; D is possibly TRBD2 (5 bases). The germline CDR1 and CDR2 sequences are MNHEY and SVGEGT. V was trimmed by 6 bases and J by 10 bases, leaving 10 bases between them. The CDR3 has 11 residues. CDR3 residues: CASSNPGEQFF. The CDR3 bases are TGTGCCAGCAGCAACCCGGGGGAGCAGTTCTTC.

The J gene is TRBJ2-7, the V gene TRBV7-2, with D uncertain. Between the trimmed V and J ends, which lost 1 base and 0 bases, there was a span of 10 bases. The CDR3 contains 15 residues. Germline CDR1 reads SGHTA; CDR2 reads FQGNSA. The CDR3 reads CASSLVDGSSYEQYF. CDR3 DNA: TGTGCCAGCAGCTTAGTGGACGGAAGCTCCTACGAGCAGTACTTC.

The V call is TRBV7-2, the J call TRBJ2-4; maybe TRBD2 (6 bases). Germline CDR1 and CDR2: SGHTA and FQGNSA. The CDR3 runs to 15 residues. Trimming took 2 bases from V and 5 from J, leaving 13 bases between them. The CDR3 nucleotides are TGTGCCAGCAGCTTATGGCCGGGAGTGGAAAACATTCAGTACTTC. Its protein product is CASSLWPGVENIQYF.

This clonotype was found a few times. This sequence joins TRBV18 and TRBJ2-7; no firm D call. The CDR3 has 13 residues. Germline V gene sequence: CDR1 KGHSH, CDR2 LQKENI. V was pared by 5 bases and J by 3 bases, with 11 bases between. DNA of the CDR3: TGTGCCAGCTCATTAAGGCAGGACTACGAGCAGTACTTC. Protein product: CASSLRQDYEQYF. The complete variable domain, with remaining parts taken from reference TRBV18 and TRBJ2-7, reads NAGVMQNPRHLVRRRGQEARLRCSPMKGHSHVYWYRQLPEEGLKFMVYLQKENIIDESGMPKERFSAEFPKEGPSILRIQQVVRGDSAAYFCASSLRQDYEQYFGPGTRLTVT.

There are a few counts of this clonotype. J is TRBJ2-2 and V is TRBV7-9, with D unclear. The germline gives CDR1 SEHNR, CDR2 FQNEAQ (reference sequence). This CDR3 has 13 residues. V gave up 5 bases and J gave up 3 bases, with 7 bases separating them. The DNA for the CDR3 is TGTGCCAGCAGCATCAGAGACACCGGGGAGCTGTTTTTT. Translation: CASSIRDTGELFF.

In this sample, this clonotype turned up a few times. This sequence joins TRBV7-9 and TRBJ1-1; the match to TRBD1 covers 8 bases. CDR1 is SEHNR and CDR2 is FQNEAQ in the germline V gene (reference sequence). Trimming removed 4 bases from V and 9 bases from J; junction bases left unmatched: 4. This CDR3 has 12 residues. CDR3 nucleotides: TGTGCCAGCAGCTGGACAGGGCAACAAGCTTTCTTT. As protein: CASSWTGQQAFF.

On this clonotype: An end of the junction differs from the germline gene, which may be a read error. J is TRBJ2-7 and V is TRBV7-2, with D possibly TRBD2 on 6 matching bases. The CDR3 is 13 residues long. CDR1 is SGHTA, CDR2 FQGNSA, per germline. The CDR3 DNA is TGTGCCAGCAGCCCATGGGACTCCTACGAGCAGCACTTC. Residues: CASSPWDSYEQHF. The full variable domain, with the rest looked up from reference TRBV7-2 and TRBJ2-7, is GAGVSQSPSNKVTEKGKDVELRCDPISGHTALYWYRQSLGQGLEFLIYFQGNSAPDKSGLPSDRFSAERTGGSVSTLTIQRTQQEDSAVYLCASSPWDSYEQHFGPGTRLTVT.

V usage is TRBV7-9 and J usage is TRBJ2-1, with TRBD2 identical over 8 bases. V was clipped by 8 bases and J by 4 bases; unmatched bases: 7. This CDR3 is built from 14 residues. Germline CDR1 reads SEHNR; CDR2 reads FQNEAQ (reference sequence). CDR3 sequence: CASAASGQYNEQFF. CDR3 bases: TGTGCCAGCGCGGCTAGCGGGCAGTACAATGAGCAGTTCTTC.

The chain couples TRBV5-6 to TRBJ1-6; D possibly corresponds to TRBD1 (5 bases). The length of the CDR3 is 17 residues. Germline assignment: CDR1 SGHDT and CDR2 YYEEEE. Trimming shortened V by 2 bases and J by 5 bases, and 17 bases separated the two germline ends. CDR3 amino acids: CASSFLISTEDNSPLHF. The CDR3 bases are TGTGCCAGCAGCTTTCTTATTTCGACAGAAGATAATTCACCCCTCCACTTT. The entire variable domain, with the rest obtained from reference TRBV5-6 and TRBJ1-6, is as follows: DAGVTQSPTHLIKTRGQQVTLRCSPKSGHDTVSWYQQALGQGPQFIFQYYEEEERQRGNFPDRFSGHQFPNYSSELNVNALLLGDSALYLCASSFLISTEDNSPLHFGNGTRLTVT.

This chain joins TRBV7-8 and TRBJ1-4, with unresolved D. There are 14 residues in the CDR3. Trimming removed 9 bases from V and 0 bases from J, with 11 bases in between. CDR1 is SGHVS and CDR2 is FQNEAQ in the germline V gene. The CDR3 sequence: CASSPRSTNEKLFF. In DNA form, the CDR3 reads TGTGCCAGTAGCCCGAGGTCAACTAATGAAAAACTGTTTTTT.

This clonotype was seen a few times. The chain has TRBV20-1 and TRBJ1-4; 10 nucleotides align to TRBD1. The CDR3 contains 13 residues. The J segment lost 9 bases and the V segment lost 5 bases, leaving 6 bases of the junction unmatched. CDR1 and CDR2 (germline): DFQATT, SNEGSKA (reference sequence). The CDR3 nucleotides are TGCAGTGCTGCCGGGACAGGGGTCAAAAAACTGTTTTTT. This sequence encodes CSAAGTGVKKLFF.

This clonotype was found a few times. The chain combines TRBV6-2 or TRBV6-3 with TRBJ1-2, with 7 bases identical to TRBD1. This CDR3 contains 14 residues. Germline values: CDR1 MNHEY, CDR2 SVGEGT. J gave up 4 bases and V 8 bases, and 10 bases lay outside the gene matches. In DNA, the CDR3 is TGTGCCAGCCGGGGACCGGGACAGCTCTATGGCTACACCTTC. Its protein is CASRGPGQLYGYTF.

The chain links TRBV4-3 to TRBJ2-2; 10 positions match TRBD2. The germline V gene encodes CDR1 LGHNA and CDR2 YSLEER. The CDR3 is 17 amino acids. The junction had 15 bases not matched to a gene; V was cut back by 6 bases and J by 8 bases. The CDR3 loop is CASSLQAGTSVVGELFF. Written as DNA, the CDR3 is TGCGCCAGCAGTCTACAAGCCGGGACTAGCGTAGTAGGGGAGCTGTTTTTT.